This T cell receptor beta chain appears in the sequencing data of a study of shared clonotypes between healthy human individuals. Notes on the study in general: Of the naive CD4 clonotypes, around 4.8% were shared across several donors. Estimated richness was generally greater in naive than memory subsets.

Subsets obtained from CD4+ cells comprised CD45RA+ naive and CD45RA-negative memory cells. Germline-derived CDR1 and CDR2 are SGHTA and FQGNSA. Trimming took 3 bases from V and 6 from J, leaving 11 bases between them. The CDR3 extends over 13 amino acids. This clone was seen a single time. Its target is not known. Deep-level settings were used for running the assay. Assay: immunoSEQ multiplex PCR; the TCRdb copy retains only in-frame clones and omits some. The repertoire consists of millions of clones, with 85% to 95% occurring once and the leading ten covering more than 0.1%. This chain joins TRBV7-2 and TRBJ1-2; D unclear. The sample consisted of naive CD4+ T cells sorted from blood. Subset specified: CD45RA+ positively selected. The TCR comes from a man aged 18 to 35 in good health. In DNA, the CDR3 is TGTGCCAGCAGCTTTTTGGGGATGGATGGCTACACCTTC. Translating it yields CASSFLGMDGYTF.